One sample yielded the 9 T cell receptor beta chains listed below, sequenced in a study of blood T cell repertoires in COVID-19. TCRdb's table, derived via immunoSEQ multiplex PCR, lists solely in-frame clones and lacks some. This table holds approximately 130,000 clones, around 87% found once. The sequencing sample was made of peripheral blood. Receptors were obtained from a man aged 50 to 59 with acute or convalescent COVID-19.

The V and J genes are TRBV6-5 and TRBJ2-3; D is perhaps TRBD2 (5 bases). V was shortened by 4 bases and J by 0 bases, with 8 bases between the two germline ends. CDR1 is MNHEY and CDR2 is SVGAGI in the germline V gene. There are 14 residues in the CDR3. The CDR3 DNA sequence: TGTGCCAGCAGTTTTGGGGAGAGCACAGATACGCAGTATTTT. Its translation is CASSFGESTDTQYF.

This chain links TRBV11-2 with TRBJ1-4; the D gene is possibly TRBD1 (5 bases). Per the germline V gene, CDR1 is SGHAT and CDR2 is FQNNGV. The CDR3 has 14 amino acids. The V gene lost 5 bases and the J gene lost 6 bases, with 13 bases spanning the gap. The CDR3 loop is CASSPTQGYEKLFF. CDR3 sequence (DNA): TGTGCCAGCAGCCCCACCCAGGGATATGAAAAACTGTTTTTT.

The V gene is TRBV2, the J gene TRBJ1-5; D remains ambiguous. Germline assignment: CDR1 SNHLY and CDR2 FYNNEI. V was cut by 4 bases and J by 2 bases, with 9 bases left in between. The CDR3 has 14 amino acids. The CDR3 bases are TGTGCCAGCAGTGTAGGAGGCGGCAATCAGCCCCAGCATTTT. This translates into CASSVGGGNQPQHF.

The rearrangement joins TRBV5-6 to TRBJ2-3; possibly TRBD2 for D (5 bases). The CDR3 has 16 residues. Germline assignment: CDR1 SGHDT and CDR2 YYEEEE. V gave up 4 bases and J gave up 0 bases, with 15 bases separating them. DNA for the CDR3: TGTGCCAGCAGCATATCGACGGAGCGGAGCACAGATACGCAGTATTTT. Its protein is CASSISTERSTDTQYF.

In its sample, this clone was seen once. The rearrangement uses TRBV11-2 and TRBJ2-1; 7 bases match TRBD2. The CDR3 has 15 amino acids. Germline V gives CDR1 SGHAT, CDR2 FQNNGV. The trim removed 2 bases at V and 8 bases at J, leaving 9 bases unmatched. CDR3 sequence reads: CASSLSSGFRDEQFF. CDR3 DNA: TGTGCCAGCAGCTTAAGTAGCGGGTTTAGGGATGAGCAGTTCTTC. The full variable domain, in which reference TRBV11-2 and TRBJ2-1 provide the parts outside the CDR3, is EAGVAQSPRYKIIEKRQSVAFWCNPISGHATLYWYQQILGQGPKLLIQFQNNGVVDDSQLPKDRFSAERLKGVDSTLKIQPAKLEDSAVYLCASSLSSGFRDEQFFGPGTRLTVL.

The chain employs TRBV24-1 and TRBJ1-2; maybe TRBD1 (5 bases). Germline lookup yields CDR1 KGHDR and CDR2 SFDVKD. This CDR3 spans 14 amino acids. Trimming cost V 9 bases and J 2 bases, with 15 bases left between them. The CDR3 DNA reads as TGTGCCACCCAGGCGGAGGGACCCAACTATGGCTACACCTTC. As protein: CATQAEGPNYGYTF.

CDR3 region: CASSPSGLDYEQYF. CDR3 DNA: TGCGCCAGCAGCCCCTCAGGGCTCGATTACGAGCAGTACTTC. V is TRBV5-1 and J is TRBJ2-7, with D maybe TRBD1 (5 bases). V lost 4 bases to trimming and J lost 4 bases, with 15 bases between them. The CDR3 contains 14 residues. The germline gives CDR1 SGHRS, CDR2 YFSETQ.

The V call is TRBV14, the J call TRBJ1-1; no clear D. The ends were cut back, 1 base at V and 5 bases at J, with 23 bases in the middle. Germline V gene data show CDR1 as SGHDN and CDR2 as FVKESK. The length of the CDR3 is 18 residues. The CDR3 spells CASSQAVGRGRDGTEAFF. In nucleotides, the CDR3 is TGTGCCAGCAGCCAAGCTGTCGGGAGAGGGCGGGATGGGACTGAAGCTTTCTTT.

Turning to this clone: At the DNA level, this CDR3 is encoded by other sequences in the same sample as well. V gene TRBV5-1 combines with J gene TRBJ1-2, with D maybe TRBD1 (5 bases). Per germline, CDR1 SGHRS and CDR2 YFSETQ. Trimming left V 4 bases short and J 2 bases short, with 9 bases between. CDR3 size: 13 residues. The CDR3 spells CASSPGQNYGYTF. Written as DNA, the CDR3 is TGCGCCAGCAGCCCAGGACAAAACTATGGCTACACCTTC.